What follows are 20 T cell receptor beta chains derived from one specimen sequenced in a study of beta chain features in type 1 diabetes (dated by TCRdb to about 2018). The receptor library was made with the immunoSEQ multiplex PCR assay. The High Capacity cDNA Reverse Transcription Kit was used to reverse transcribe all of the isolated RNA, meaning that expressed TCRB transcripts were what got sequenced. Held by TCRdb, this immuneACCESS table contains in-frame sequences only and omits some clones. Under half of the omission traces to an unresolved V gene where checked; the cause of the rest is unknown. The sample profile shows around 140,000 clones; roughly 9.3% of them were found once. The ten most abundant clones make up nearly 0.65% of the sample. Material: central memory CD4+ T cells from blood. These receptors all stem from a woman aged 40 to 55 in good health.

The V call is TRBV28, the J call TRBJ1-6; D is perhaps TRBD1 (6 bases). The length of the CDR3 is 16 residues. With 5 bases removed from V and 9 bases from J, the gap between germline ends came to 20 bases. Per the germline V gene, CDR1 is MDHEN and CDR2 is SYDVKM. CDR3 sequence reads: CASSRPPQGLSSPLHF. CDR3 nucleotide sequence: TGTGCCAGCAGTCGGCCACCGCAGGGGCTGAGTTCACCCCTCCACTTT.

The J gene is TRBJ1-5, the V gene TRBV19; D might be TRBD1 (5 bases). CDR3 length equals 14 residues. V was trimmed by 8 bases and J by 9 bases, leaving 20 bases between them. Germline V gene sequence: CDR1 LNHDA, CDR2 SQIVND (reference sequence). The chain's CDR3 is CASGTGPPGMPQHF. Here the CDR3 DNA reads TGTGCCAGTGGGACTGGACCGCCCGGGATGCCCCAGCATTTT.

The chain recombines TRBV10-3 with TRBJ2-3; tentatively, D is TRBD2 (5 bases). CDR1 and CDR2 (germline): ENHRY, SYGVKD. The CDR3 has 14 residues. V was pared by 10 bases and J by 0 bases, with 14 bases between. The CDR3 loop reads CASIDRGSTDTQYF. The CDR3 bases are TGTGCCAGCATCGATCGGGGTAGCACAGATACGCAGTATTTT.

This rearrangement joins TRBV11-2 to TRBJ2-1, with D maybe TRBD1 (5 bases). This CDR3 contains 16 residues. CDR1 and CDR2 from the germline V gene are SGHAT and FQNNGV. Trimming shortened V by 2 bases and J by 7 bases, and 18 bases separated the two germline ends. DNA for the CDR3: TGTGCCAGCAGCTTAAATGGGCAGGGAAATTGGAATGAGCAGTTCTTC. Amino acid sequence: CASSLNGQGNWNEQFF.

The table lists this clone with a few counts. The chain recombines TRBV18 with TRBJ1-2; 9 nucleotides match TRBD1. There are 19 residues in the CDR3. After removal of 1 base from V and 4 bases from J, the junction contained 16 bases not matched to a gene. Germline loops: CDR1 KGHSH, CDR2 LQKENI. The CDR3 DNA follows: TGTGCCAGCTCACCACGAAAGACACCTAACAGGGGGCGAGGCTATGGCTACACCTTC. Translation gives CASSPRKTPNRGRGYGYTF.

There are many counts of this clone. The chain links TRBV28 to TRBJ2-5, with TRBD2 identical over 7 bases. V was clipped by 5 bases and J by 3 bases; unmatched bases: 3. Germline lookup yields CDR1 MDHEN and CDR2 SYDVKM. The CDR3 spans 13 residues. CDR3 loop: CASSPGREETQYF. Here the CDR3 DNA reads TGTGCCAGCAGTCCGGGGAGGGAAGAGACCCAGTACTTC.

V and J are TRBV4-1 and TRBJ1-5; TRBD1 aligns across 10 bases. Germline CDR1 MGHRA, CDR2 YSYEKL. The V segment lost 0 bases and the J segment 6 bases; nucleotides outside the gene matches: 2. The CDR3 loop spans 15 amino acids. CDR3: CASSQEGQGGQPQHF. The CDR3 region has the DNA TGCGCCAGCAGCCAAGAAGGACAGGGGGGTCAGCCCCAGCATTTT.

This clone has more than one count but fewer than ten. The chain employs TRBV4-3 and TRBJ2-7; D unresolved. The CDR3 runs to 14 residues. The V end was cut by 1 base, the J end by 1 base, with 8 bases between. Germline CDR1 LGHNA, CDR2 YSLEER. CDR3 DNA: TGCGCCAGCAGCCAAGCGCAGGCATCCTACGAGCAGTACTTC. Translated, it gives CASSQAQASYEQYF.

The rearrangement uses TRBV5-1 and TRBJ1-4; no firm D call. The germline CDR1 and CDR2 sequences are SGHRS and YFSETQ. Trimming pared 0 bases from V and 4 bases from J, leaving 7 bases between. The CDR3 runs to 14 residues. This CDR3 reads CASSLERSNEKLFF. The CDR3 DNA reads TGCGCCAGCAGCTTGGAGCGTAGTAATGAAAAACTGTTTTTT.

This clone was picked up a small number of times. V is TRBV19 and J is TRBJ2-5; 7 nucleotides agree with TRBD1. V was pared by 3 bases and J by 4 bases, with 8 bases of the junction left unmatched. The CDR3 loop spans 15 amino acids. The germline V gene encodes CDR1 LNHDA and CDR2 SQIVND (reference sequence). The CDR3 nucleotides are TGTGCCAGTAGTATCCCTGGCAGGGGGTTAGAGACCCAGTACTTC. This translates into CASSIPGRGLETQYF.

This rearrangement joins TRBV5-6 to TRBJ2-7; the match to TRBD1 covers 8 bases. There are 14 residues in the CDR3. The V gene's germline CDR1 is SGHDT and CDR2 YYEEEE. V lost 4 bases to trimming and J lost 7 bases; unmatched junction nucleotides: 10. CDR3 residues: CASSIGQGQGEQYF. The DNA of the CDR3 is TGTGCCAGCAGCATCGGACAGGGTCAGGGAGAGCAGTACTTC.

This clone showed up just a few times. The gene calls are TRBV11-2 and TRBJ2-7, with D possibly being TRBD1 (7 bases). In germline, CDR1 is SGHAT, CDR2 FQNNGV. V was shortened by 5 bases and J by 6 bases, with 14 bases between the two germline ends. The CDR3 consists of 13 residues. The CDR3 region is CASSVSEGAEQYF. DNA for the CDR3: TGTGCCAGCAGCGTTTCGGAGGGGGCCGAGCAGTACTTC.

The V and J genes are TRBV19 and TRBJ2-4, with 8 bases matching TRBD1. Trimming cost V 10 bases and J 2 bases; bases outside gene matches: 4. CDR3 size: 13 residues. Germline CDR1 LNHDA, CDR2 SQIVND (reference sequence). CDR3 nucleotide sequence: TGTGCCACTACAGGGGGGACCAAAAACATTCAGTACTTC. Its protein is CATTGGTKNIQYF. The whole variable domain, remainder taken from reference TRBV19 and TRBJ2-4, is DGGITQSPKYLFRKEGQNVTLSCEQNLNHDAMYWYRQDPGQGLRLIYYSQIVNDFQKGDIAEGYSVSREKKESFPLTVTSAQKNPTAFYLCATTGGTKNIQYFGAGTRLSVL.

In this sample, this clone turned up a few times. This chain links TRBV6-1 with TRBJ2-1; 8 bases are shared with TRBD1. Germline V lookup: CDR1 MNHNS, CDR2 SASEGT. The CDR3 covers 12 residues. With 6 bases clipped from V and 11 bases from J, the junction kept 6 bases outside the gene matches. The CDR3 region has the DNA TGTGCCAGCAGGGACAGGGCCAGCAAGCAGTTCTTC. It codes for CASRDRASKQFF.

In its sample, this clone was seen a few times. V is TRBV7-9 and J is TRBJ1-1; 7 bases fit TRBD1. The CDR3 is made up of 13 amino acids. Germline V gene sequence: CDR1 SEHNR, CDR2 FQNEAQ (reference sequence). V lost 4 bases to trimming and J lost 3 bases; unmatched junction nucleotides: 2. The CDR3 spells CASSYRGDTEAFF. CDR3 DNA: TGTGCCAGCAGCTACAGGGGAGACACTGAAGCTTTCTTT.

The chain recombines TRBV18 with TRBJ1-2, with 9 bases fitting TRBD1. Germline CDR1 is KGHSH and CDR2 is LQKENI. The V segment lost 1 base and the J segment 4 bases; nucleotides outside the gene matches: 4. The CDR3 consists of 15 residues. CDR3 coding DNA: TGTGCCAGCTCACCACAGGGGACAGGGTTCTATGGCTACACCTTC. Residues: CASSPQGTGFYGYTF.

Only a few counts were recorded for this clone. The chain carries TRBV7-8 and TRBJ2-7; TRBD1 might be the D (6 bases). Germline-derived CDR1 and CDR2 are SGHVS and FQNEAQ. The V end was cut by 4 bases, the J end by 1 base, with 17 bases between. The CDR3 spans 16 residues. CDR3 sequence (DNA): TGTGCCAGCAGCTCCAGGCGGCAGGGGATTTCCTACGAGCAGTACTTC. Amino acids: CASSSRRQGISYEQYF. Variable domain in full (rest from reference TRBV7-8 and TRBJ2-7): GAGVSQSPRYKVAKRGQDVALRCDPISGHVSLFWYQQALGQGPEFLTYFQNEAQLDKSGLPSDRFFAERPEGSVSTLKIQRTQQEDSAVYLCASSSRRQGISYEQYFGPGTRLTVT.

In its sample, this clone was seen a few times. V usage is TRBV2 and J usage is TRBJ1-3; 7 bases map to TRBD1. The germline V gene encodes CDR1 SNHLY and CDR2 FYNNEI. The CDR3 runs 16 residues. Trimming cost V 4 bases and J 0 bases; bases outside gene matches: 6. CDR3 residues: CASSAGQAGSGNTIYF. The CDR3 DNA sequence: TGTGCCAGCAGTGCCGGACAGGCGGGCTCTGGAAACACCATATATTTT.

As DNA, the CDR3 is TGTGCCAGCAGACTTCCCGGCGGGTCGACCGGGGAGCTGTTTTTT. Its translation: CASRLPGGSTGELFF. This chain uses TRBV11-2 with TRBJ2-2; maybe TRBD2 (5 bases). The length of the CDR3 is 15 residues. Trimming removed 6 bases at V and 5 bases at J, with 16 bases between. Germline V gene data show CDR1 as SGHAT and CDR2 as FQNNGV.

The V gene is TRBV19, the J gene TRBJ2-5; no clear D gene. CDR1 and CDR2 from the germline V gene are LNHDA and SQIVND (reference sequence). This CDR3 has 13 residues. Trimming removed 6 bases at V and 1 base at J, with 9 bases between. The CDR3 protein is CASRPPGQETQYF. In DNA, the CDR3 is TGTGCCAGTAGGCCGCCGGGCCAAGAGACCCAGTACTTC.